Reported below is one T cell receptor (beta chain). Its antigen is undetermined. These data belong to a study of T cells in Graves' hyperthyroidism and ophthalmopathy. General study results and limits: Researchers report that a 13 V-J model separated ophthalmopathy from stable hyperthyroidism.

Regions amplified from RNA transcripts were the TCR beta CDR3 regions. The study used the HTBI primer set for a first-round RT-PCR of the TCR CDR3. TCRdb reprocessed the multiplex PCR reads via MiXCR and lists one record per CDR3 protein. This sample yields some 560,000 distinct CDR3 sequences, of which roughly 15% are seen a single time; approximately 14% belongs to the top ten. The length of the CDR3 is 21 residues. V dropped 5 bases and J dropped 5; count of bases not matched to a gene: 18. The V gene's germline CDR1 is SGHTA and CDR2 FQGNSA. Lactation, pregnancy, other autoimmune disease or uncontrolled infection led to exclusion of patients.

The material sequenced was blood. V gene TRBV7-2 combines with J gene TRBJ2-2; 15 bases fit TRBD2. The clonotype originates from a woman aged 40 to 50 with Graves' hyperthyroidism. CDR3: CASSVRGLAGGAVGRTGELFF. Written as DNA, the CDR3 is TGTGCCAGCAGCGTGAGGGGACTAGCGGGAGGCGCAGTGGGTCGGACCGGGGAGCTGTTTTTT.